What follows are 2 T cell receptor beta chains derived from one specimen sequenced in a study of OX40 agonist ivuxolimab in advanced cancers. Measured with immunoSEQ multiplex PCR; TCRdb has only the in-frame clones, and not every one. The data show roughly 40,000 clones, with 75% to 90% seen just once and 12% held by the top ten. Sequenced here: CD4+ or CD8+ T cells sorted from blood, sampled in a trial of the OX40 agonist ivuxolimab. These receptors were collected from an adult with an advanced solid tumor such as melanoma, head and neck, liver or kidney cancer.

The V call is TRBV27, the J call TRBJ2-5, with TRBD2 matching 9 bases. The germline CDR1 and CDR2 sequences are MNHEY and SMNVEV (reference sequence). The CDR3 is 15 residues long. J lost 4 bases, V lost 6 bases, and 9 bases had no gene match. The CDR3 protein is CASSLISGRGETQYF. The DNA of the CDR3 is TGTGCCAGCAGCCTTATTAGCGGGAGAGGAGAGACCCAGTACTTC.

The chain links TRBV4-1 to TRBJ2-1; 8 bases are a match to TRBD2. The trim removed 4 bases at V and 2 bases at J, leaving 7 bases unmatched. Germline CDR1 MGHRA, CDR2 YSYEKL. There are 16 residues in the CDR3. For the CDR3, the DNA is TGCGCCAGCAGCCTGCCGGGGGGGCAACCCTACAATGAGCAGTTCTTC. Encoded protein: CASSLPGGQPYNEQFF.